This T cell receptor beta chain was captured by sequencing in a study of blood T cells in healthy people across ages. The CDR3 contains 11 residues. The V gene lost 7 bases and the J gene lost 4 bases, with 11 bases spanning the gap. CDR1 SQVTM and CDR2 ANQGSEA come from the germline V gene. The authors ran a second PCR of roughly 6 to 12 cycles using a sample-barcoded 5' primer and a J-beta primer mix. TCRdb processed the 5' RACE reads anew with MiXCR; each CDR3 protein has one entry. The sample has about 800,000 distinct CDR3 sequences; nearly 60% are singletons. The gene calls are TRBV29-1 and TRBJ2-7; D call uncertain. The sequence was obtained from a young man in good health. The sample was blood. The CDR3 nucleotides read TGCAGCGGTGCCCTGGGGTACGAGCAGTACTTC. Encoded protein: CSGALGYEQYF.